Sequencing of this T cell receptor beta chain was carried out in a study of early T cells in non-severe SARS-CoV-2 infection. At the level of the study: The sequenced material was bulk RNA from unsorted whole blood, and its chains were unpaired.

Unique molecular identifiers were affixed to single, distinct cDNA molecules. TCRdb redid the calling of the 5' RACE reads with MiXCR, one entry per CDR3 protein. This sample has more than 55,000 distinct CDR3 sequences, with approximately 13% found just once. General observations from the study: The VDJdb matching leaned toward anti-spike CD8 responses and overlooked private and CD4 specificities.

Germline CDR1 is SGHDT and CDR2 is YYEEEE. This CDR3 has 17 residues. J lost 0 bases, V lost 4 bases, and 6 bases had no gene match. This clonotype came up a few times. Its antigen remains unidentified. Sequenced: whole blood. The chain carries TRBV5-6 and TRBJ2-5; TRBD2 agrees at 13 bases. This clonotype originated in an adult who was a healthcare worker with PCR-confirmed SARS-CoV-2 infection or an uninfected control (not recorded which). CDR3 DNA sequence: TGTGCCAGCAGCCGGGGACTAGCGGGGTGGGACCAAGAGACCCAGTACTTC. Translated: CASSRGLAGWDQETQYF.